This TCR beta chain was captured in a study of blood T cell repertoires in COVID-19. Original methodology: Estimated nucleated cell counts came from reference gene primer amplification. Clones were sequenced by immunoSEQ multiplex PCR, and TCRdb holds only the in-frame ones, with some missing. That table gives V, J and clone size, and the DNA gave D and trimming. Among a few hundred thousand clones listed, nearly 90% were seen once. The recovered donors of Cohort 3 showed two negative PCRs, clearance, or symptom resolution. Germline V gene data show CDR1 as MGHDK and CDR2 as SYGVNS. The ends were cut back, 6 bases at V and 0 bases at J, with 5 bases in the middle. The CDR3 consists of 12 residues.

This TCR derives from a woman in her sixties or seventies who had recovered from COVID-19. The chain joins TRBV25-1 to TRBJ1-1, with D unresolved. The sequenced sample was PBMCs or T cells enriched from blood (not recorded which). CDR3 sequence reads: CASRNLNTEAFF. The CDR3, as DNA: TGTGCCAGCAGGAACTTGAACACTGAAGCTTTCTTT.